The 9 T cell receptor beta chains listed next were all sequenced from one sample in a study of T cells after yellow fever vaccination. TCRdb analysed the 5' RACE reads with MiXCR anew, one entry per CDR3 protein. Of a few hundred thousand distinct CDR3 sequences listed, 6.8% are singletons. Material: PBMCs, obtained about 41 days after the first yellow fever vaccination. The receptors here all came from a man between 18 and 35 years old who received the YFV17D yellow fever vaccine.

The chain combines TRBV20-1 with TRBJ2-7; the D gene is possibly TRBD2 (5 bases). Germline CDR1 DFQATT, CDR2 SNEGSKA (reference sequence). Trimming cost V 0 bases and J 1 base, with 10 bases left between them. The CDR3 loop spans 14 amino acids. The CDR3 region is CSARDAGFSYEQYF. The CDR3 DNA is TGCAGTGCTAGAGATGCGGGCTTTTCCTACGAGCAGTACTTC.

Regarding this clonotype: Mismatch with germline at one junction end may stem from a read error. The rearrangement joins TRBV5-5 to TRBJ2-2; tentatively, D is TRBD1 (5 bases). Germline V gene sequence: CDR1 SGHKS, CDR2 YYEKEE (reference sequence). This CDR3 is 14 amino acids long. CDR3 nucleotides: TGTGCCATCAGCTTTTGGGGCCCCACCGGGGAGCTGTTTTTT. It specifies CAISFWGPTGELFF.

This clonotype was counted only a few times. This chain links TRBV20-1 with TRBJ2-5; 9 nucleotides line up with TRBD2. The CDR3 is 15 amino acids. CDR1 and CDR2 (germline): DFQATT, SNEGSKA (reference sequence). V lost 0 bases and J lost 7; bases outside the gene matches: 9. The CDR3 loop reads CSARDHLAGFGTQYF. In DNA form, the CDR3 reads TGCAGTGCTAGAGATCACCTAGCGGGGTTTGGGACCCAGTACTTC.

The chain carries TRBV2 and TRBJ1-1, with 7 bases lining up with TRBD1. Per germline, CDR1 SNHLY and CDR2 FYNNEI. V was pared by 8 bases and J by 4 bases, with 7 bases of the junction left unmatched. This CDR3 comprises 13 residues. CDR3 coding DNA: TGTGCCAGCCGACAGGGTTTAAGCACTGAAGCTTTCTTT. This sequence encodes CASRQGLSTEAFF.

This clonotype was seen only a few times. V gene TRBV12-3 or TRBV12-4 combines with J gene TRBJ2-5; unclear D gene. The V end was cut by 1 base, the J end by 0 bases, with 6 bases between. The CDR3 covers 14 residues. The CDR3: CASSLGAYQETQYF. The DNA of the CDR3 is TGTGCCAGCAGTTTAGGGGCGTACCAAGAGACCCAGTACTTC.

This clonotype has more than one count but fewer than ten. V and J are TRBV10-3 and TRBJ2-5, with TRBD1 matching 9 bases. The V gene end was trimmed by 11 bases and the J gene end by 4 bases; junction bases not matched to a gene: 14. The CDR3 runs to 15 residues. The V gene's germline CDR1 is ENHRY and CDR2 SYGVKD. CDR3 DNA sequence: TGTGCCTCGAGACAGGGGGAGGTTGGCGGAGAGACCCAGTACTTC. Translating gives CASRQGEVGGETQYF.

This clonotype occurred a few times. The CDR3 nucleotides read TGCGCCAGCAGTCAACCCCGGGGCTACAATGAGCAGTTCTTC. Translation: CASSQPRGYNEQFF. The chain carries TRBV23-1 and TRBJ2-1; D perhaps matches TRBD2 (5 bases). TRBV23-1 qualifies as an ORF whose function is uncertain. The germline V and J ends were trimmed by 2 bases and 3 bases, with 8 bases remaining between them. The CDR3 spans 14 residues.

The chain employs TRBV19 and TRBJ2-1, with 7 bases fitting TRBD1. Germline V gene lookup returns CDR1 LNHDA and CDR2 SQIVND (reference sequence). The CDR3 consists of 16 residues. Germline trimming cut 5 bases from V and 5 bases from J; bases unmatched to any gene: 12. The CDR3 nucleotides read TGTGCCAGTAGTCTCCAGAACAGGGGTGAAAACAATGAGCAGTTCTTC. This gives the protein CASSLQNRGENNEQFF. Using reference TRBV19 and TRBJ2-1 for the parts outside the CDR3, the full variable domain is DGGITQSPKYLFRKEGQNVTLSCEQNLNHDAMYWYRQDPGQGLRLIYYSQIVNDFQKGDIAEGYSVSREKKESFPLTVTSAQKNPTAFYLCASSLQNRGENNEQFFGPGTRLTVL.

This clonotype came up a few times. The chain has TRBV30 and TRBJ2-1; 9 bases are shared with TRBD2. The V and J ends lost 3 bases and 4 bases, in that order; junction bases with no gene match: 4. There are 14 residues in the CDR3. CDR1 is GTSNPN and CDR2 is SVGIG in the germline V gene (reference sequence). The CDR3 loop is CAWRRSGSYNEQFF. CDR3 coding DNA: TGTGCCTGGAGGCGTAGCGGGAGTTACAATGAGCAGTTCTTC.